Following are 21 T cell receptor beta chains from one sample sequenced in a study of cytomegalovirus exposure and HLA in healthy donors. A multiplex PCR was run with 60 Vbeta primers and 13 Jbeta primers. Only in-frame clones appear in the TCRdb table, and some are missing; sequencing was by immunoSEQ multiplex PCR. The sample has about 120,000 clones; over 75% are singletons. Sequenced sample: PBMCs. The source of these receptors is a woman between 18 and 30 years old in good health and CMV-seronegative.

This clone was counted a single time. The chain is built from TRBV19 and TRBJ1-5, with D possibly being TRBD1 (6 bases). Germline CDR1 LNHDA, CDR2 SQIVND (reference sequence). The CDR3 runs 14 residues. Trimming removed 2 bases at V and 8 bases at J, with 13 bases between. The CDR3 spells CASSISGGGKPQHF. For the CDR3, the DNA is TGTGCCAGTAGTATATCTGGGGGCGGTAAGCCCCAGCATTTT.

With respect to this clone: Mismatch with germline at one junction end may stem from a read error. The chain combines TRBV2 with TRBJ2-6, with 13 positions matching TRBD2. The CDR3 extends over 16 amino acids. CDR1 is SNHLY and CDR2 is FYNNEI in the germline V gene. In DNA form, the CDR3 reads TGTGCCGGCCAACTAGCGGGAGGGACTGGGGCCAACGGCCTGACTTTC. It codes for CAGQLAGGTGANGLTF. Looking up the rest from reference TRBV2 and TRBJ2-6 gives the full variable domain: EPEVTQTPSHQVTQMGQEVILRCVPISNHLYFYWYRQILGQKVEFLVSFYNNEISEKSEIFDDQFSVERPDGSNFTLKIRSTKLEDSAMYFCAGQLAGGTGANGLTFGAGSRLTVL.

The gene calls are TRBV7-6 and TRBJ2-2; 7 nucleotides match TRBD1. The germline gives CDR1 SGHVS, CDR2 FNYEAQ. Trimming cost V 1 base and J 5 bases; bases outside gene matches: 4. The CDR3 contains 15 residues. Written as DNA, the CDR3 is TGTGCCAGCAGCTTAGGAGGGGGCGGGACCGGGGAGCTGTTTTTT. Protein sequence: CASSLGGGGTGELFF.

The chain uses TRBV11-3 and TRBJ2-2; possible D gene TRBD2, 5 bases. The CDR3 runs 17 residues. The V and J ends lost 1 base and 0 bases respectively, with 12 bases between them. Germline V gives CDR1 SGHNT, CDR2 YENEEA. The chain's CDR3 is CASSLARGRANTGELFF. CDR3 coding DNA: TGTGCCAGCAGCTTAGCTCGGGGAAGAGCGAACACCGGGGAGCTGTTTTTT.

This sequence joins TRBV27 and TRBJ2-2; D not certain. CDR3 length: 12 residues. Trimming cost V 6 bases and J 2 bases, with 4 bases left between them. The germline CDR1 and CDR2 sequences are MNHEY and SMNVEV (reference sequence). The CDR3, as DNA: TGTGCCAGCAGCTTTAACACCGGGGAGCTGTTTTTT. As protein: CASSFNTGELFF.

CDR3 in amino acids: CASSPGTGLEGYTF. The CDR3, as DNA: TGTGCCAGCTCACCTGGGACAGGGCTGGAAGGCTACACCTTC. The V and J genes are TRBV18 and TRBJ1-2; 9 nucleotides align to TRBD1. The J segment lost 8 bases and the V segment lost 3 bases, leaving 7 bases of the junction unmatched. This CDR3 comprises 14 residues. The V gene's germline CDR1 is KGHSH and CDR2 LQKENI.

J is TRBJ1-2 and V is TRBV2, with 8 bases lining up with TRBD1. The CDR3 contains 14 residues. V lost 6 bases to trimming and J lost 13 bases; unmatched junction nucleotides: 16. CDR1 is SNHLY, CDR2 FYNNEI, per germline. The CDR3 loop reads CASSGVDRAIRPTF. The CDR3 DNA sequence: TGTGCCAGCAGCGGCGTGGACAGGGCGATCCGTCCCACCTTC.

The sample holds one count of this clone. The chain carries TRBV7-6 and TRBJ1-2; TRBD1 matches 11 bases. This CDR3 is built from 15 residues. V shed 5 bases and J 3 bases; nucleotides not matched to a gene: 5. The germline gives CDR1 SGHVS, CDR2 FNYEAQ. CDR3 in DNA: TGTGCCAGCAGCGCCTCGGGACAGGGGGACTATGGCTACACCTTC. Encoded protein: CASSASGQGDYGYTF.

This CDR3 reads CASSLAWTSDTDTQYF. As DNA, the CDR3 is TGCGCCAGCAGCTTGGCGTGGACTAGTGACACAGATACGCAGTATTTT. This chain links TRBV5-1 with TRBJ2-3; TRBD2 aligns across 7 bases. This CDR3 is 16 amino acids long. The junction had 6 bases not matched to a gene; V was cut back by 0 bases and J by 2 bases. Germline CDR1 and CDR2: SGHRS and YFSETQ. Together with reference TRBV5-1 and TRBJ2-3, the CDR3 gives the full variable domain: KAGVTQTPRYLIKTRGQQVTLSCSPISGHRSVSWYQQTPGQGLQFLFEYFSETQRNKGNFPGRFSGRQFSNSRSEMNVSTLELGDSALYLCASSLAWTSDTDTQYFGPGTRLTVL.

V usage is TRBV11-3 and J usage is TRBJ2-1; a possible D gene is TRBD2 (6 bases). There are 15 residues in the CDR3. V dropped 4 bases and J dropped 4 bases, with 14 bases sitting between them. Germline V gene lookup returns CDR1 SGHNT and CDR2 YENEEA. The CDR3, as DNA: TGTGCCAGCAGCTACCGTGGAGCGGGTTACAATGAGCAGTTCTTC. The encoded protein is CASSYRGAGYNEQFF.

This chain joins TRBV11-2 and TRBJ2-5; a weak D match, TRBD1 (6 bases). With the DNA end fitting TRBJ2-7 better, the J assignment may be wrong. Per the germline V gene, CDR1 is SGHAT and CDR2 is FQNNGV. This CDR3 has 15 residues. CDR3 in DNA: TGTGCCAGCAGCTTAGAACACAGGGAGTTCTACGAGCAGTACTTC. Protein: CASSLEHREFYEQYF.

This clone was counted a few times. This sequence joins TRBV6-5 and TRBJ2-2, with 7 bases lining up with TRBD1. This CDR3 is built from 13 residues. From germline, CDR1 is MNHEY and CDR2 SVGAGI. J lost 4 bases, V lost 11 bases, and 7 bases had no gene match. CDR3 nucleotide sequence: TGTGCCGTCGGGACAGCCATCACCGGGGAGCTGTTTTTT. The encoded protein is CAVGTAITGELFF.

V gene TRBV7-2 combines with J gene TRBJ2-2; 8 nucleotides match TRBD2. J was trimmed by 8 bases and V by 3 bases; bases with no gene match: 2. This CDR3 is 13 amino acids long. In germline, CDR1 is SGHTA, CDR2 FQGNSA. The CDR3 DNA is TGTGCCAGCAGCTTTAGCGGGGCTGGGGAGCTGTTTTTT. Protein product: CASSFSGAGELFF.

The chain links TRBV4-1 to TRBJ2-3, with D possibly matching TRBD1 (5 bases). CDR1 is MGHRA, CDR2 YSYEKL, per germline. The CDR3 has 16 residues. The V and J ends lost 0 bases and 6 bases respectively, with 16 bases between them. Here the CDR3 reads CASSQEGRAAMDTQYF. The CDR3 region has the DNA TGCGCCAGCAGCCAAGAAGGCAGGGCCGCTATGGATACGCAGTATTTT.

V gene TRBV5-6 combines with J gene TRBJ1-1; D not resolved. The germline V gene encodes CDR1 SGHDT and CDR2 YYEEEE. V was pared by 4 bases and J by 7 bases, with 14 bases between. The CDR3 runs 13 residues. CDR3 DNA: TGTGCCAGCAGCCTCTTGTCCAGCGGTGAAGCTTTCTTT. This gives the protein CASSLLSSGEAFF.

The CDR3 region is CASSSGTGFQPQHF. The CDR3 DNA is TGTGCCAGCAGCTCCGGGACAGGGTTTCAGCCCCAGCATTTT. This chain uses TRBV7-8 with TRBJ1-5; TRBD1 matches at 9 bases. The ends lost 4 bases at V and 6 bases at J; junction bases unmatched: 4. The V gene's germline CDR1 is SGHVS and CDR2 FQNEAQ. The CDR3 loop spans 14 amino acids.

The chain joins TRBV5-8 to TRBJ2-1, with a weak D call TRBD2 (6 bases). Trimming took 4 bases from V and 1 from J, leaving 18 bases between them. Germline V gene data show CDR1 as SGHTS and CDR2 as YDEGEE. The CDR3 runs 17 residues. CDR3 coding DNA: TGTGCCAGCAGCCATCAATTGGCGGGACGGTCCTACAATGAGCAGTTCTTC. Its protein is CASSHQLAGRSYNEQFF.

In its sample, this clone was seen once. The chain uses TRBV5-1 and TRBJ2-3, with D maybe TRBD1 (5 bases). The germline V gene has CDR1 SGHRS and CDR2 YFSETQ. The CDR3 consists of 15 residues. V was pared by 4 bases and J by 0 bases, with 12 bases between. Here the CDR3 DNA reads TGCGCCAGCAGCCCAGGGAATCCTAGCACAGATACGCAGTATTTT. Translated: CASSPGNPSTDTQYF.

The rearrangement links TRBV19 to TRBJ1-1; D gene ambiguous. The germline V and J ends were trimmed by 4 bases and 5 bases, with 11 bases remaining between them. Germline V gene sequence: CDR1 LNHDA, CDR2 SQIVND (reference sequence). The CDR3 covers 13 residues. DNA for the CDR3: TGTGCCAGTAGTACGTTCGGCAGGACTGAAGCTTTCTTT. It codes for CASSTFGRTEAFF.

The chain employs TRBV6-5 and TRBJ2-7; 9 bases align to TRBD1. Germline CDR1 MNHEY, CDR2 SVGAGI. CDR3 length: 16 amino acids. The junction had 8 bases not matched to a gene; V was cut back by 0 bases and J by 5 bases. CDR3 sequence: CASSYSLTGGYDEQYF. The CDR3, as DNA: TGTGCCAGCAGTTACTCTCTGACAGGGGGTTATGACGAGCAGTACTTC.

The CDR3 DNA sequence: TGTGCCACCGGAGAAAACACTGAAGCTTTCTTT. Translation: CATGENTEAFF. This rearrangement joins TRBV15 to TRBJ1-1; no definite D call. Germline CDR1 reads LNHNV; CDR2 reads YYDKDF (reference sequence). The CDR3 covers 11 residues. Trimming removed 8 bases at V and 2 bases at J, with 6 bases between.